Listed below are T cell receptor beta chains from one sample, sequenced in a study of blood T cell repertoires in COVID-19. Libraries were prepared by immunoSEQ multiplex PCR; TCRdb keeps only in-frame clonotypes and omits some of them. This sample has some 200,000 clones, with more than 75% found just once. Sequencing was done on a sample of PBMCs or T cells enriched from blood (not recorded which). The receptors were sampled from a man aged 25-45 years in a cohort exposed to, infected with or recovered from COVID-19 (not recorded which). The CDR3 runs from the conserved cysteine through the conserved F or W. A D gene is named only where the DNA matches it firmly. Size is stated for part of the rows, as once, few or many counts, or as a class when the clone is expanded.

abundance	d_gene	v_gene	j_gene	CDR3aa	CDR3nt
.	TRBD2	TRBV29-1	TRBJ2-1	CSVEALAGGKTYNEQFF	TGCAGCGTTGAAGCGCTAGCGGGAGGAAAGACCTACAATGAGCAGTTCTTC
many	TRBD1	TRBV27	TRBJ1-6	CASSPGTANSPLHF	TGTGCCAGCAGTCCCGGGACAGCAAATTCACCCCTCCACTTT
few	.	TRBV28	TRBJ1-3	CASSTQELSGNTIYF	TGTGCCAGCAGTACACAGGAGCTCTCTGGAAACACCATATATTTT
once	.	TRBV7-7	TRBJ2-5	CASSLGLVWGERALQETQYF	TGTGCTAGCAGCTTAGGTCTGGTCTGGGGGGAAAGGGCACTCCAAGAGACCCAGTACTTC
.	TRBD2	TRBV27	TRBJ2-1	CASSRAGTSGYNEQFF	TGTGCCAGCAGCAGGGCCGGGACTAGCGGTTACAATGAGCAGTTCTTC
.	.	TRBV11-2	TRBJ2-1	CASSLLRVPNEQFF	TGTGCCAGCAGCTTATTAAGAGTACCGAATGAGCAGTTCTTC
.	.	TRBV12-3/TRBV12-4	TRBJ1-4	CASSLGLEKLFF	TGTGCCAGCAGTTTAGGACTAGAAAAACTGTTTTTT
.	TRBD2	TRBV27	TRBJ2-7	CATALAGVREQYF	TGTGCCACCGCACTAGCGGGAGTAAGAGAGCAGTACTTC
.	TRBD1	TRBV9	TRBJ2-1	CASSAQGASYNEQFF	TGTGCCAGCAGCGCCCAGGGGGCCTCCTACAATGAGCAGTTCTTC
.	TRBD1	TRBV19	TRBJ2-7	CASSLPGQGSEQYF	TGTGCCAGTAGTCTTCCGGGACAGGGGAGTGAGCAGTACTTC
.	TRBD1	TRBV6-5	TRBJ1-1	CASRTGTTVDTEAFF	TGTGCCAGCCGGACAGGAACCACCGTAGACACTGAAGCTTTCTTT